This T cell receptor (beta chain) was sequenced during a study of T cells in Graves' hyperthyroidism and ophthalmopathy. Background on the study: Staff took peripheral blood when the initial diagnosis was made, before any treatment began.

This clonotype was found a few times. The antigen remains unidentified. RNA transcripts provided the source from which TCR beta CDR3 regions were amplified. With the HTBI primer set, the TCR CDR3 went through a first round of RT-PCR. Each CDR3 protein is one row after TCRdb ran MiXCR on the multiplex PCR reads. The data contain 600,000 or so distinct CDR3 sequences, about 14% of them singletons. CDR1 and CDR2 (germline): ENHRY, SYGVKD. V was clipped by 2 bases and J by 7 bases; unmatched bases: 13. The CDR3 loop spans 16 amino acids. Points from the study as a whole: A median around 6.4 months before onset, the model predicted ophthalmopathy.

The origin of this receptor is a young woman with Graves' ophthalmopathy. The sequencing sample was made of blood. This sequence joins TRBV10-3 and TRBJ1-2, with 7 bases aligning to TRBD1. CDR3 in amino acids: CAISEAPLEGAGGYTF. The DNA of the CDR3 is TGTGCCATCAGTGAGGCCCCCCTTGAGGGGGCCGGTGGCTACACCTTC.